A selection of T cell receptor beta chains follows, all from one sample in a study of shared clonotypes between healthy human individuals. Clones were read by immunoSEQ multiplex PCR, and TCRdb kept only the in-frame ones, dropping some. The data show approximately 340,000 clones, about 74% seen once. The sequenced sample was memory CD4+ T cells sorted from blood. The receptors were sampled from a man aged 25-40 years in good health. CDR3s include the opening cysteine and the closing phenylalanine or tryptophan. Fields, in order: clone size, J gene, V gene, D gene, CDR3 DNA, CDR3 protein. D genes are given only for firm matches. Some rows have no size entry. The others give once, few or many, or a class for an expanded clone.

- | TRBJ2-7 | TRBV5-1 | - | TGCGCCAGCAGCTTTTTCGGCAGGGCCTACGAGCAGTACTTC | CASSFFGRAYEQYF
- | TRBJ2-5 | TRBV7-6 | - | TGTGCCAGCAGCCTCTCGGGGGAGACCCAGTACTTC | CASSLSGETQYF
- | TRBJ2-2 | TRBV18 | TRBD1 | TGTGCCAGCTCAGCAAGACAGGGGGCGGTCGACACCGGGGAGCTGTTTTTT | CASSARQGAVDTGELFF
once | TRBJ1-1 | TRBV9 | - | TGTGCCAGCAGCGGAAGGGGATCGGGCACTGAAGCTTTCTTT | CASSGRGSGTEAFF
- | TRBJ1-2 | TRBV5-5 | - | TGTGCCAGCAGCCAGTACCAAACTCAACAGGCGAACTATGGCTACACCTTC | CASSQYQTQQANYGYTF
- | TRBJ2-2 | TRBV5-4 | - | TGTGCCAGCAGCTTGGCAGGGGGGGCGAACACCGGGGAGCTGTTTTTT | CASSLAGGANTGELFF
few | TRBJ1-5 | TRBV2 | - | TGTGCCAGCAGTGAAGGGGGTAATGACAATCAGCCCCAGCATTTT | CASSEGGNDNQPQHF
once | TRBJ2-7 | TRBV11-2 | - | TGTGCCAGCAGCTCCGGGCACTACTACGAGCAGTACTTC | CASSSGHYYEQYF
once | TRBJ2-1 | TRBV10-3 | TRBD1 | TGTGCCATCAACCAGGGGACAGGGGGTCCCTACAATGAGCAGTTCTTC | CAINQGTGGPYNEQFF
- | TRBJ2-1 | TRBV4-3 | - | TGCGCCAGCAGCCAAGGGGCGGCCTCCTACAATGAGCAGTTCTTC | CASSQGAASYNEQFF
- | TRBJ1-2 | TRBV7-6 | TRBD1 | TGTGCCAGCAGCCCCCCCGCAGGGGGCCTTACGGGCTACACCTTC | CASSPPAGGLTGYTF
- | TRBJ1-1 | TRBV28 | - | TGTGCCAGCAGTCGTTACAGGTCTAGAACTGAAGCTTTCTTT | CASSRYRSRTEAFF
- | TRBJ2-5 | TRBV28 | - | TGTGCCAGCAGTTTACCCGGACGGGAGACCCAGTACTTC | CASSLPGRETQYF
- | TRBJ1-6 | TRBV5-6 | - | TGTGCCAGCAGCCCCGGCCGGGGCAGCTTCGGGGATTCACCCCTCCACTTT | CASSPGRGSFGDSPLHF
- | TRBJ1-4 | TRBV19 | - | TGTGCCAGTAGTATGGACTACAACCTGGGGAAACTGTTTTTT | CASSMDYNLGKLFF
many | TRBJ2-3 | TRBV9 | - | TGTGCCAGCAGCTACCTGGGCTTTACAGATACGCAGTATTTT | CASSYLGFTDTQYF
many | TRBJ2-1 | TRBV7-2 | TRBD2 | TGTGCCAGCAGCTCCCAGGGACTAGCGGCCCCCCGATACAATGAGCAGTTCTTC | CASSSQGLAAPRYNEQFF
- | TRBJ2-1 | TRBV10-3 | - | TGTGCCATCAGTGAGATTAGCGCCGACGATGAGCAGTTCTTC | CAISEISADDEQFF
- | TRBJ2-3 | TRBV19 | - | TGTGCCAGTAGTTCCGAGGGATTTACGCAGTATTTT | CASSSEGFTQYF
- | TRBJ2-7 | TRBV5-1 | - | TGCGCCAGCAGCAGCTATGGACAACCGGCCGAATCCCGTAGGGAGCAGTACTTC | CASSSYGQPAESRREQYF
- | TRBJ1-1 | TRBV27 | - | TGTGCCAGCAGTACCTTTCAGGGAGAGCAAGCTTTCTTT | CASSTFQGEQAFF
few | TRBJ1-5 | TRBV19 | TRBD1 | TGTGCCAGTAGTAAAAGATCGGACAGGGGTCTAACTAGCAATCAGCCCCAGCATTTT | CASSKRSDRGLTSNQPQHF
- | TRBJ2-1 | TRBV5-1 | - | TGCGCCAGCAGGGCTGAGTTGCCCTACAATGAGCAGTTCTTC | CASRAELPYNEQFF
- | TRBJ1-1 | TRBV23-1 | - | TGCGCCAGCAGTCGGACAGTGGGACACCGGAACACTGAAGCTTTCTTT | CASSRTVGHRNTEAFF
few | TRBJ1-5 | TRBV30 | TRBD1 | TGTGCCTGGAGTGTAGAGACAGGGGGCAATCAGCCCCAGCATTTT | CAWSVETGGNQPQHF
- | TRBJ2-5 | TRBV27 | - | TGTGCCAGCAGTTTGTCCGGGCCCAGAGAGACCCAGTACTTC | CASSLSGPRETQYF
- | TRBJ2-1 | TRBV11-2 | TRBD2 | TGTGCCAGCGGCTCGACTAGCGGGAGGGCGGGTGAGCAGTTCTTC | CASGSTSGRAGEQFF
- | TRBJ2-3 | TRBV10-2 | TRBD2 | TGCGCCAGCAGTGAGTCCAGGACTAGCGGAGGGGGCACAGATACGCAGTATTTT | CASSESRTSGGGTDTQYF
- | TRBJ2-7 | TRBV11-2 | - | TGTGCCAGCAGCTTAGACGGCAGGGGAGGCGAGCAGTACTTC | CASSLDGRGGEQYF
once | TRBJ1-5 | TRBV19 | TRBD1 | TGTGCCAGTAGTACTCAAGCAGGGGGCAGGCAGCCCCAGCATTTT | CASSTQAGGRQPQHF
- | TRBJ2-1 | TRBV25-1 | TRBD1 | TGTGCCAGCACCCAGTCCCGACAGGGCAACAATGAGCAGTTCTTC | CASTQSRQGNNEQFF
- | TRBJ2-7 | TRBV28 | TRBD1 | TGTGCCAGCACCCCCAACAGGGGTAAGTCCTTCTACGAGCAGTACTTC | CASTPNRGKSFYEQYF
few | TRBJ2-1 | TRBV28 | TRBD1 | TGTGCCAGCAGGGCAGCAGGGACAGAGGGCCACAATGAGCAGTTCTTC | CASRAAGTEGHNEQFF
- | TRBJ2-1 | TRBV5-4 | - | TGTGCCAGCACCTCCATGGGAACCTACAATGAGCAGTTCTTC | CASTSMGTYNEQFF
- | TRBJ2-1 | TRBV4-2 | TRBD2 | TGTGCCAGCAGCCAAGCCGTCGGGACTAGCGGCAACAATGAGCAGTTCTTC | CASSQAVGTSGNNEQFF
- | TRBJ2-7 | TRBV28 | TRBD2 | TGTGCCAGCGGACTAGCGACCCCACACGAGCAGTACTTC | CASGLATPHEQYF
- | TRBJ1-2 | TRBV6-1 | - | TGTGCCAGCAGTGAAGGGGCTCAGTATGGCTACACCTTC | CASSEGAQYGYTF
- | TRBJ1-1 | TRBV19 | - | TGTGCCAGTAGTATTGGTCGTAAGCCTGAAGCTTTCTTT | CASSIGRKPEAFF
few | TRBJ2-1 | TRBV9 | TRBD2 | TGTGCCAGCAGCGCAGAAGCGGGAGCGTGGGATGAGCAGTTCTTC | CASSAEAGAWDEQFF
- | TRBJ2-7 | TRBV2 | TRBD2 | TGTGCCAGCAGCCTGCTAGCGGGAGGTGATTCCGAGCAGTACTTC | CASSLLAGGDSEQYF
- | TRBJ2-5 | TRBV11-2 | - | TGTGCCAGCAGCTTAGAGTTCAGAGGCCAAGAGACCCAGTACTTC | CASSLEFRGQETQYF
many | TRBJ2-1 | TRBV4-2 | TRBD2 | TGTGCCAGCAGCCAAGGGGTCGGACTAGCGTCGGATGAGCAGTTCTTC | CASSQGVGLASDEQFF
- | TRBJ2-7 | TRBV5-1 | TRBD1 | TGCGCCAGCCGACCGGGACAGGGGGGTGAGCAGTACTTC | CASRPGQGGEQYF